The entry below gives a single T cell receptor (beta chain) sequence along with its context. The data were obtained in a study of sequential checkpoint blockade in melanoma. Study-wide context: Arm A got nivolumab then ipilimumab; arm B the reverse, 1:1. Both treatment sequences were followed by maintenance nivolumab.

The treatment here: randomized to nivolumab then ipilimumab (arm A) or the reverse (arm B). V gave up 4 bases and J gave up 2 bases, with 12 bases separating them. The CDR3 has 14 residues. Germline V gene sequence: CDR1 MNHNS, CDR2 SASEGT. Method: immunoSEQ multiplex PCR; TCRdb's copy keeps in-frame clones and lacks some. Among fewer than 13,000 clones, 73% were seen once, and the ten largest hold approximately 13%. This TCR came from a human donor with melanoma. The chain is built from TRBV6-1 and TRBJ2-7, with a tentative D call TRBD1 (6 bases). The sequencing here drew on CD8+ T cells sorted from blood (inferred from file names), taken from a patient given nivolumab and ipilimumab in sequence. This CDR3 is CASSGDTFPYEQYV. The CDR3 coding sequence is TGTGCCAGCAGTGGGGACACCTTTCCCTACGAGCAGTACGTC.